Presented here are 2 T cell receptor beta chains from one specimen sequenced in a study of blood T cells in healthy people across ages (dated by TCRdb to 2013 to 2016). The library was generated by 5' RACE. The sequencer was an Illumina HiSeq 2500. A second PCR of about 6 to 11 cycles was run with a J-beta primer mix and a sample-barcoded 5' primer. TCRdb reworked the public reads: Q25 trimming with fastp, MiXCR clone assembly, productive beta chains retained. When rows share a CDR3 protein, they turn into one entry using the most common DNA and genes. A total of some 1.6 million distinct CDR3 sequences appear in this sample, about 31% of them only once. Of the sample, over 9% is held by the ten largest clones. The sample consisted of blood. These receptors all stem from a woman younger than 45 in good health.

The V call is TRBV7-3, the J call TRBJ2-2, with no clear D. Trimming shortened V by 5 bases and J by 0 bases, and 13 bases separated the two germline ends. CDR1 and CDR2 from the germline V gene are SGHTA and FQGTGA. The CDR3 contains 16 residues. The CDR3 DNA sequence: TGTGCCAGCAGCCTGACCAGTGGGGCGAACACCGGGGAGCTGTTTTTT. Amino acids: CASSLTSGANTGELFF.

This clonotype was detected only a few times. This may arise from a read error, as a much more abundant clone is one base away. The rearrangement uses TRBV29-1 and TRBJ1-5; 8 nucleotides agree with TRBD1. This CDR3 is built from 13 residues. V dropped 4 bases and J dropped 4; count of bases not matched to a gene: 3. Germline lookup yields CDR1 SQVTM and CDR2 ANQGSEA. The CDR3 region is CSVGQGANQPQHF. Written as DNA, the CDR3 is TGCAGCGTTGGGCAGGGGGCTAATCAGCCCCAGCATTTT. Drawing the rest from reference TRBV29-1 and TRBJ1-5, the complete variable domain is SAVISQKPSRDICQRGTSLTIQCQVDSQVTMMFWYRQQPGQSLTLIATANQGSEATYESGFVIDKFPISRPNLTFSTLTVSNMSPEDSSIYLCSVGQGANQPQHFGDGTRLSIL.